The 15 T cell receptor beta chains given below trace back to one sample, sequenced in a study of blood T cell repertoires in COVID-19. Profiling relied on immunoSEQ multiplex PCR, and the TCRdb table lists in-frame clones only, not all of them. The sample shows 14,000 to 15,000 clones, 75% to 90% of them seen only once. Source material: peripheral blood. All receptors come from a human donor in a cohort sampled during active COVID-19.

V gene TRBV7-2 combines with J gene TRBJ1-6, with D perhaps TRBD1 (5 bases). V was clipped by 4 bases and J by 8 bases, with 12 bases between them. CDR1 and CDR2 (germline): SGHTA, FQGNSA. This CDR3 region has 14 residues. CDR3 DNA: TGTGCCAGCAGCTCATTGTCAGGGTATTCACCCCTCCACTTT. Translated, it gives CASSSLSGYSPLHF. Combining the CDR3 with reference TRBV7-2 and TRBJ1-6 gives the whole variable domain GAGVSQSPSNKVTEKGKDVELRCDPISGHTALYWYRQSLGQGLEFLIYFQGNSAPDKSGLPSDRFSAERTGGSVSTLTIQRTQQEDSAVYLCASSSLSGYSPLHFGNGTRLTVT.

The chain has TRBV5-4 and TRBJ1-2; 8 nucleotides match TRBD1. The germline V gene has CDR1 SGHNT and CDR2 YYREEE (reference sequence). The J segment lost 4 bases and the V segment lost 7 bases, leaving 9 bases of the junction unmatched. The CDR3 loop spans 14 amino acids. The CDR3 loop is CASGRYGTGYGYTF. Written as DNA, the CDR3 is TGTGCCAGCGGGCGTTACGGGACAGGCTATGGCTACACCTTC.

This chain connects TRBV7-9 to TRBJ2-5; a possible D gene is TRBD1 (6 bases). The CDR3 has 13 amino acids. The germline V gene encodes CDR1 SEHNR and CDR2 FQNEAQ (reference sequence). Trimming stripped 11 bases from V and 1 base from J, with 14 bases between. The CDR3 is CAGDRTIQETQYF. The CDR3 nucleotides read TGTGCCGGCGACAGGACCATCCAAGAGACCCAGTACTTC.

The chain carries TRBV14 and TRBJ2-3; TRBD2 matches 7 bases. Germline CDR1 is SGHDN and CDR2 is FVKESK. The CDR3 spans 14 residues. J lost 0 bases, V lost 9 bases, and 6 bases had no gene match. CDR3 loop: CARREGSSTDTQYF. CDR3 nucleotides: TGTGCCAGGAGGGAGGGGTCGAGCACAGATACGCAGTATTTT. The full variable domain, completed using reference TRBV14 and TRBJ2-3, is EAGVTQFPSHSVIEKGQTVTLRCDPISGHDNLYWYRRVMGKEIKFLLHFVKESKQDESGMPNNRFLAERTGGTYSTLKVQPAELEDSGVYFCARREGSSTDTQYFGPGTRLTVL.

V and J are TRBV20-1 and TRBJ2-3; 10 nucleotides agree with TRBD2. The length of the CDR3 is 13 residues. The J segment lost 5 bases and the V segment lost 3 bases, leaving 2 bases of the junction unmatched. Germline CDR1 is DFQATT and CDR2 is SNEGSKA (reference sequence). The CDR3 reads CSASLAGVDTQYF. The CDR3 DNA reads as TGCAGTGCTAGTCTAGCGGGGGTAGATACGCAGTATTTT.

This clone is medium-sized. This rearrangement joins TRBV16 to TRBJ1-5; D may be TRBD1 (5 bases). The CDR3 runs 15 residues. Per the germline V gene, CDR1 is KGHSY and CDR2 is FQNENV. Trimming shortened V by 1 base and J by 4 bases, and 11 bases separated the two germline ends. CDR3 residues: CASSQFGGENQPQHF. The CDR3 DNA follows: TGTGCCAGCAGCCAATTTGGAGGGGAGAATCAGCCCCAGCATTTT.

This chain uses TRBV2 with TRBJ2-7, with D possibly being TRBD1 (5 bases). Germline-derived CDR1 and CDR2 are SNHLY and FYNNEI. This CDR3 contains 14 residues. With 1 base removed from V and 2 bases from J, the gap between germline ends came to 9 bases. The CDR3 DNA is TGTGCCAGCAGTGAAGGGGGCAGCGCCTACGAGCAGTACTTC. Protein: CASSEGGSAYEQYF.

The chain joins TRBV7-9 to TRBJ2-4; 7 nucleotides line up with TRBD2. The J segment lost 5 bases and the V segment lost 3 bases, leaving 7 bases of the junction unmatched. The CDR3 runs to 15 residues. Per germline, CDR1 SEHNR and CDR2 FQNEAQ (reference sequence). DNA for the CDR3: TGTGCCAGCAGCTTCGGGTCGGGGAGGGAAAACATTCAGTACTTC. This gives the protein CASSFGSGRENIQYF.

This sequence joins TRBV15 and TRBJ1-5; unclear D gene. In germline, CDR1 is LNHNV, CDR2 YYDKDF (reference sequence). Trimming left V 0 bases short and J 0 bases short, with 12 bases between. This CDR3 has 17 amino acids. CDR3 sequence: CATSREPVRYSNQPQHF. The CDR3 nucleotides are TGTGCCACCAGCAGAGAGCCGGTTCGGTATAGCAATCAGCCCCAGCATTTT.

The chain uses TRBV18 and TRBJ1-2, with 7 nucleotides matching TRBD1. The CDR3 has 16 residues. Germline CDR1 reads KGHSH; CDR2 reads LQKENI. After removal of 3 bases from V and 4 bases from J, the junction contained 11 bases not matched to a gene. CDR3 bases: TGTGCCAGCTCACCGAACCAGGGCAGGGGGATCTATGGCTACACCTTC. Encoded protein: CASSPNQGRGIYGYTF. Combining the CDR3 with reference TRBV18 and TRBJ1-2 gives the whole variable domain NAGVMQNPRHLVRRRGQEARLRCSPMKGHSHVYWYRQLPEEGLKFMVYLQKENIIDESGMPKERFSAEFPKEGPSILRIQQVVRGDSAAYFCASSPNQGRGIYGYTFGSGTRLTVV.

The chain employs TRBV6-5 and TRBJ1-2, with D possibly being TRBD1 (6 bases). This CDR3 comprises 11 residues. The germline CDR1 and CDR2 sequences are MNHEY and SVGAGI. V was shortened by 7 bases and J by 8 bases, with 11 bases between the two germline ends. CDR3 sequence: CASTQGSGYTF. Written as DNA, the CDR3 is TGTGCCAGCACCCAGGGGAGCGGCTACACCTTC.

The chain has TRBV5-6 and TRBJ2-7; TRBD1 agrees at 10 bases. The V gene end was trimmed by 4 bases and the J gene end by 3 bases; junction bases not matched to a gene: 7. The CDR3 runs to 15 residues. The germline gives CDR1 SGHDT, CDR2 YYEEEE. The CDR3 nucleotides read TGTGCCAGCAGCCCCCCGCGGGACAGGGGCTACGAGCAGTACTTC. This encodes CASSPPRDRGYEQYF.

The chain couples TRBV2 to TRBJ2-5, with 7 bases matching TRBD1. This CDR3 is 13 amino acids long. V lost 9 bases, J lost 1 base, and 5 bases stayed unmatched. Germline V gene data show CDR1 as SNHLY and CDR2 as FYNNEI. Written as DNA, the CDR3 is TGTGCCAGTTCCCGGGACAGCCAAGAGACCCAGTACTTC. This gives the protein CASSRDSQETQYF.

This clone was counted a single time. This sequence joins TRBV7-2 and TRBJ1-2, with D possibly being TRBD1 (5 bases). This CDR3 has 17 residues. Germline loops: CDR1 SGHTA, CDR2 FQGNSA. Between the trimmed V and J ends, which lost 0 bases and 2 bases, there was a span of 16 bases. The CDR3 nucleotides are TGTGCCAGCAGCTTAGCTTTTTCGGGCAGGGTGAACTATGGCTACACCTTC. Encoded protein: CASSLAFSGRVNYGYTF.

Concerning this clone: Other nucleotide sequences in the sample specify the same CDR3. The chain employs TRBV4-1 and TRBJ2-1, with TRBD2 matching 8 bases. V dropped 0 bases and J dropped 10; count of bases not matched to a gene: 17. The CDR3 extends over 18 amino acids. The germline V gene has CDR1 MGHRA and CDR2 YSYEKL. The CDR3 reads CASSQDRGKGGGKEEQFF. CDR3 coding DNA: TGCGCCAGCAGCCAAGATCGGGGGAAGGGCGGGGGGAAGGAGGAGCAGTTCTTC.